These T cell receptor beta chains were read from a single sample in a study of Ad26.COV2.S vaccination and SARS-CoV-2 variants. Measured with immunoSEQ multiplex PCR; TCRdb has only the in-frame clones, and not every one. The table has hundreds of thousands of clones, roughly 90% seen once. Specimen: peripheral blood, collected in a trial of Ad26.COV2.S vaccine versus placebo. The source is a person between 18 and 65 years old who received the Ad26.COV2.S COVID-19 vaccine or a placebo. Both conserved end residues are part of each CDR3. The order of the fields is CDR3 DNA, CDR3 protein, V gene, clone size, D gene, J gene. The D gene is left open where the match is weak. Only part of the rows carry a size: once, few, many, or a class if the clone is expanded.

DNA: TGCGCCAGCAGCTTGGGACTAGCGACCCTCAATGAGCAGTTCTTC
CDR3: CASSLGLATLNEQFF
V: TRBV5-1
size: once
D: TRBD2
J: TRBJ2-1

DNA: TGCAGCGCCACGGGGGTTGGGAATGAGCAGTTCTTC
CDR3: CSATGVGNEQFF
V: TRBV29-1
size: .
D: .
J: TRBJ2-1

DNA: TGTGCCAGCAGCTTGGGACAGGCGAGGGTTTCACCCCTCCACTTT
CDR3: CASSLGQARVSPLHF
V: TRBV5-4
size: .
D: .
J: TRBJ1-6

DNA: TGCGCCAGCACCCCCCCAGGTACAGATACGCAGTATTTT
CDR3: CASTPPGTDTQYF
V: TRBV5-1
size: once
D: .
J: TRBJ2-3

DNA: TGTGCTAGTGGTTTGACGGGGTATAGCAATCAGCCCCAGCATTTT
CDR3: CASGLTGYSNQPQHF
V: TRBV12-5
size: .
D: .
J: TRBJ1-5

DNA: TGTGCCAGCTCGCCAACGGGGGCCAACGTCCTGACTTTC
CDR3: CASSPTGANVLTF
V: TRBV18
size: .
D: .
J: TRBJ2-6

DNA: TGCGCCAGCAGCCTCTTAGACATTAACTATGGCTACACCTTC
CDR3: CASSLLDINYGYTF
V: TRBV5-1
size: .
D: .
J: TRBJ1-2

DNA: TGTGCCAGCAGCCTCGCAGAGGAAGCTTTCTTT
CDR3: CASSLAEEAFF
V: TRBV3-1/TRBV3-2
size: .
D: .
J: TRBJ1-1

DNA: TGTGCCAGCAGTCACAGGGTTAACTATGGCTACACCTTC
CDR3: CASSHRVNYGYTF
V: TRBV27
size: .
D: .
J: TRBJ1-2

DNA: TGTGCCAGTAGTTCCCTCTCCGGGACAGGTATACAAGAGACCCAGTACTTC
CDR3: CASSSLSGTGIQETQYF
V: TRBV19
size: .
D: TRBD1
J: TRBJ2-5

DNA: TGTGCCAGCAGCTTGGGCGGGGCTGGAAACACCATATATTTT
CDR3: CASSLGGAGNTIYF
V: TRBV5-4
size: .
D: .
J: TRBJ1-3

DNA: TGTGCCAGCAGTGAAGGGTACGAGCAGTACTTC
CDR3: CASSEGYEQYF
V: TRBV6-1
size: few
D: .
J: TRBJ2-7

DNA: TGTGCCAGCAGCTTAGGGACAGCCAACACTGAAGCTTTCTTT
CDR3: CASSLGTANTEAFF
V: TRBV7-3
size: .
D: TRBD1
J: TRBJ1-1

DNA: TGCGCCAGCAGCTTCCCCGGGACTTTGGATGAGCAGTTCTTC
CDR3: CASSFPGTLDEQFF
V: TRBV5-1
size: .
D: .
J: TRBJ2-1

DNA: TGCGCCAGCAGCCTACAGGGGATCAATGAGCAGTTCTTC
CDR3: CASSLQGINEQFF
V: TRBV4-1
size: .
D: TRBD1
J: TRBJ2-1

DNA: TGTGCCACCAGCAGAGCCGCTCCGGGACTAGCGGGAGAGGCTGAGCAGTTCTTC
CDR3: CATSRAAPGLAGEAEQFF
V: TRBV15
size: .
D: TRBD2
J: TRBJ2-1

DNA: TGTGCCAGCAGTTACTCGAAATGGAACCAAGAGACCCAGTACTTC
CDR3: CASSYSKWNQETQYF
V: TRBV6-5
size: .
D: .
J: TRBJ2-5

DNA: TGTGCCAGCTCACCAGACAGGGGAAGGGCGGGGGAGGAGCAGTTCTTC
CDR3: CASSPDRGRAGEEQFF
V: TRBV18
size: once
D: .
J: TRBJ2-1

DNA: TGTGCCAGCAGCTGGCGGGGACAGGGGGCCCATCCTAACTATGGCTACACCTTC
CDR3: CASSWRGQGAHPNYGYTF
V: TRBV7-8
size: once
D: TRBD1
J: TRBJ1-2

DNA: TGTGCCAGCAGCCCGCTGGACTTGAATGAGCAGTTCTTC
CDR3: CASSPLDLNEQFF
V: TRBV3-1/TRBV3-2
size: .
D: .
J: TRBJ2-1

DNA: TGTGCCAGCAGCCAAGAAGCGGTGATGAATACGCAGTATTTT
CDR3: CASSQEAVMNTQYF
V: TRBV14
size: .
D: .
J: TRBJ2-3

DNA: TGTGCCAGCAGGCGAGACAGCTCCTATAATTCACCCCTCCACTTT
CDR3: CASRRDSSYNSPLHF
V: TRBV5-4
size: .
D: .
J: TRBJ1-6

DNA: TGTGCCAGCAGTTTGACAGGGGTCGTCTCTGGGGCCAACGTCCTGACTTTC
CDR3: CASSLTGVVSGANVLTF
V: TRBV27
size: .
D: TRBD1
J: TRBJ2-6

DNA: TGTGCCACCAGTGATAGAGTTTGGGATACGCAGTATTTT
CDR3: CATSDRVWDTQYF
V: TRBV24-1
size: .
D: .
J: TRBJ2-3

DNA: TGTGCCAGCAGCTGGGAGGGGACAGGGAGCAATCAGCCCCAGCATTTT
CDR3: CASSWEGTGSNQPQHF
V: TRBV5-8
size: .
D: TRBD1
J: TRBJ1-5

DNA: TGTGCCAGCAGCCTGATGGTGTCGGGACAGAACAATCAGCCCCAGCATTTT
CDR3: CASSLMVSGQNNQPQHF
V: TRBV5-4
size: .
D: TRBD1
J: TRBJ1-5

DNA: TGCGCCAGCAGCCAAGTCGGTGCAGGACAGGGGATCTTCGGGGAGCTGTTTTTT
CDR3: CASSQVGAGQGIFGELFF
V: TRBV4-3
size: .
D: TRBD1
J: TRBJ2-2

DNA: TGTGCCAGCAATCAGCTCAACAGGGGTGATGAGCAGTTCTTC
CDR3: CASNQLNRGDEQFF
V: TRBV16
size: .
D: TRBD1
J: TRBJ2-1

DNA: TGTGCCAGCAGTTCCCCCGGGACAGGGTTCCACGAGCAGTACTTC
CDR3: CASSSPGTGFHEQYF
V: TRBV6-6
size: .
D: TRBD1
J: TRBJ2-7

DNA: TGTGCCAGCGACGGACAGGGGGCGCCCACCGGGGAGCTGTTTTTT
CDR3: CASDGQGAPTGELFF
V: TRBV18
size: once
D: TRBD1
J: TRBJ2-2

DNA: TGTGCCTGGAGTCTCGGTGAAAAACTGTTTTTT
CDR3: CAWSLGEKLFF
V: TRBV30
size: .
D: .
J: TRBJ1-4

DNA: TGCAGTGCCGGACTCCGGTGGGAGCAGTACTTC
CDR3: CSAGLRWEQYF
V: TRBV20-1
size: .
D: .
J: TRBJ2-7

DNA: TGCGCCAGCAGCTTGGTGGGACTAGCGGGGCCCGGGGGTTACGAGCAGTACTTC
CDR3: CASSLVGLAGPGGYEQYF
V: TRBV5-1
size: .
D: TRBD2
J: TRBJ2-7

DNA: TGTGCCAGCAGCTTTACAGGGACGAACACTGAAGCTTTCTTT
CDR3: CASSFTGTNTEAFF
V: TRBV25-1
size: .
D: .
J: TRBJ1-1

DNA: TGTGCCAGCAGCCAAGCCAAAAGGGGTTCCTACGAGCAGTACTTC
CDR3: CASSQAKRGSYEQYF
V: TRBV14
size: .
D: .
J: TRBJ2-7

DNA: TGTGCCAGCAGCCAACCTTGGAGGGAATCCGCGAACACTGAAGCTTTCTTT
CDR3: CASSQPWRESANTEAFF
V: TRBV3-1/TRBV3-2
size: .
D: .
J: TRBJ1-1

DNA: TGTGCCACCAGTGATTGGACGGAGCAAGAGACCCAGTACTTC
CDR3: CATSDWTEQETQYF
V: TRBV24-1
size: .
D: .
J: TRBJ2-5